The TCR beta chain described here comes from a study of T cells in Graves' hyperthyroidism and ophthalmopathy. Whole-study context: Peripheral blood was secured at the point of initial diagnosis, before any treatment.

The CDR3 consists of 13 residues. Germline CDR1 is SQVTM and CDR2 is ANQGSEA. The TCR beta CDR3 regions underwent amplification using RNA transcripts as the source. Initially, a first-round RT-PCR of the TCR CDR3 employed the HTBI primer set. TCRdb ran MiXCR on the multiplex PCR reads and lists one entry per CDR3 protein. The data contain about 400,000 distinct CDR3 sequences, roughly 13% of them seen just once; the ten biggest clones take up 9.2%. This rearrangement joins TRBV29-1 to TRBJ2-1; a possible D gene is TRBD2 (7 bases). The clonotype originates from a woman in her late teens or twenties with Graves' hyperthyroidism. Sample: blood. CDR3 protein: CGGARTPRNEQFF. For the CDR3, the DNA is TGCGGGGGGGCGCGGACCCCTAGGAATGAGCAGTTCTTC.